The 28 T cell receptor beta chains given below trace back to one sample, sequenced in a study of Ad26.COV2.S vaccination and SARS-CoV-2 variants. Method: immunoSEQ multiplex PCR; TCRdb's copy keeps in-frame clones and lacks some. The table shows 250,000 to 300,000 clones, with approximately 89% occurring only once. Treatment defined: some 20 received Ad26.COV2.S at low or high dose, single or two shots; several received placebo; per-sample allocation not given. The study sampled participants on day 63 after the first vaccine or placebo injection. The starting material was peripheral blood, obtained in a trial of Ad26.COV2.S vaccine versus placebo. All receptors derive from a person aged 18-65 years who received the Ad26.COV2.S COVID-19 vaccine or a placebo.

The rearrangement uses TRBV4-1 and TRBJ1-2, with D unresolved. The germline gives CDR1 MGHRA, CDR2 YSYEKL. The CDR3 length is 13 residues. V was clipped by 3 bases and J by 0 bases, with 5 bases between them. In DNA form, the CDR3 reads TGCGCCAGCAGCCAGACTTCTAACTATGGCTACACCTTC. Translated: CASSQTSNYGYTF.

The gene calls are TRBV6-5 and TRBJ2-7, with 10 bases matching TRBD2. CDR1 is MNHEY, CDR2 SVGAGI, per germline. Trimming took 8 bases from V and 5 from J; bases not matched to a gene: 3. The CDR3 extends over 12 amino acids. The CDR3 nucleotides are TGTGCCAGCGGGCTAGCGGGAGACGAGCAGTACTTC. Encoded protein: CASGLAGDEQYF.

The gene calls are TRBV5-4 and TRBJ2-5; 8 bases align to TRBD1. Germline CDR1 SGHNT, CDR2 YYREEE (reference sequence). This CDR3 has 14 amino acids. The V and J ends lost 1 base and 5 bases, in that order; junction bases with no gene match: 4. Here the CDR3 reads CASSLQGASETQYF. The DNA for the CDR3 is TGTGCCAGCAGCTTGCAGGGGGCATCGGAGACCCAGTACTTC.

The CDR3 reads CASSEYPGREGPNQPQHF. CDR3 DNA: TGCGCCAGCAGTGAGTATCCGGGACGGGAGGGCCCGAATCAGCCCCAGCATTTT. V and J are TRBV10-2 and TRBJ1-5, with D tentatively TRBD1 (5 bases). Germline CDR1 is WSHSY and CDR2 is SAAADI. The CDR3 sequence is 18 residues long. The germline V and J ends were trimmed by 1 base and 4 bases, with 20 bases remaining between them.

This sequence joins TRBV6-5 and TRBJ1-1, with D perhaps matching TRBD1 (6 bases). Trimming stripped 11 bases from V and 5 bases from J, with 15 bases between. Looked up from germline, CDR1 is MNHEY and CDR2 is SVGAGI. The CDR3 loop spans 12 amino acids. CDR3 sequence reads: CASRGVGTEAFF. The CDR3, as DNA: TGTGCCTCAAGGGGGGTGGGGACTGAAGCTTTCTTT.

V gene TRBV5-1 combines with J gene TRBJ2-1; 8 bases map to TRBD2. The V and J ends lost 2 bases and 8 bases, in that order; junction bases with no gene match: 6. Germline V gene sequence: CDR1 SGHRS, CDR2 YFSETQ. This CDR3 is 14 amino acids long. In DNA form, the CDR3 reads TGCGCCAGCAGCTTCAATAGCGGGGTGGATGAGCAGTTCTTC. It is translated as CASSFNSGVDEQFF.

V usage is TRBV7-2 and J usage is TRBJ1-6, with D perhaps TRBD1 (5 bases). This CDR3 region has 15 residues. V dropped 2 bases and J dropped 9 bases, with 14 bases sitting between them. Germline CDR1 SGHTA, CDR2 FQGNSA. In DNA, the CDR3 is TGTGCCAGCAGCTTAATGTCGCAGGGCGGTTCACCCCTCCACTTT. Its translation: CASSLMSQGGSPLHF.

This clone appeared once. The CDR3 region is CASSPGLASKAYEQYF. The CDR3 DNA follows: TGCGCCAGCAGCCCCGGACTAGCCTCAAAGGCCTACGAGCAGTACTTC. The gene calls are TRBV4-1 and TRBJ2-7, with TRBD2 matching over 8 bases. Germline CDR1 is MGHRA and CDR2 is YSYEKL. There are 16 residues in the CDR3. The V and J ends lost 4 bases and 2 bases, in that order; junction bases with no gene match: 10.

The CDR3 region is CAWSPWTGLSYGYTF. For the CDR3, the DNA is TGTGCCTGGAGTCCCTGGACGGGACTTTCCTATGGCTACACCTTC. The chain uses TRBV30 and TRBJ1-2; weak D call: TRBD1 (5 bases). The CDR3 spans 15 residues. Trimming left V 2 bases short and J 4 bases short, with 17 bases between. Germline CDR1 is GTSNPN and CDR2 is SVGIG (reference sequence).

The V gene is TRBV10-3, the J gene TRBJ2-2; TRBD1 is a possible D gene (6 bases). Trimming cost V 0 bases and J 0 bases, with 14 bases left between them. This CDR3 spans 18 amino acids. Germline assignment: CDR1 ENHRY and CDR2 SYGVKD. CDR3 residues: CAISESEGVTSNTGELFF. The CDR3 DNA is TGTGCCATCAGTGAGTCCGAGGGGGTGACCTCGAACACCGGGGAGCTGTTTTTT.

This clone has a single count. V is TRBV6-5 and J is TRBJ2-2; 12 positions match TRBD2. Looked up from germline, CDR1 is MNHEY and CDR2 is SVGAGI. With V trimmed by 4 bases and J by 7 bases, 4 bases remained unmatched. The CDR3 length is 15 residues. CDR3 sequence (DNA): TGTGCCAGCAGTTTCCCTAGCGGGGGGGTCGGGGAGCTGTTTTTT. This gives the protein CASSFPSGGVGELFF.

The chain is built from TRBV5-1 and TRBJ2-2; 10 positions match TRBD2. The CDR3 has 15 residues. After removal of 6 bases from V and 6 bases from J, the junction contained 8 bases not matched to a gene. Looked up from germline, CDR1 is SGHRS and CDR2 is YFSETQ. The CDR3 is CASMSLAGEAGELFF. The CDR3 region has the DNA TGCGCCAGCATGTCCCTAGCGGGAGAAGCCGGGGAGCTGTTTTTT.

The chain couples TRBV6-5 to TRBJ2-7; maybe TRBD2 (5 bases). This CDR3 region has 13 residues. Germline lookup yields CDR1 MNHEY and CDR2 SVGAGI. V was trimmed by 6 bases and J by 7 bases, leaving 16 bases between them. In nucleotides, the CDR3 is TGTGCCAGCAGACCCGGACTCGCCAGGGAGCAGTACTTC. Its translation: CASRPGLAREQYF.

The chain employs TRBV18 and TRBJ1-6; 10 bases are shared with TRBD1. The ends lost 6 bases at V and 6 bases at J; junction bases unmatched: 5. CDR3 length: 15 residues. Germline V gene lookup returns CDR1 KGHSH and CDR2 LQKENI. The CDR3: CASSQGQGTNSPLHF. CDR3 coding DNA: TGTGCCAGCTCGCAGGGACAGGGGACTAATTCACCCCTCCACTTT.

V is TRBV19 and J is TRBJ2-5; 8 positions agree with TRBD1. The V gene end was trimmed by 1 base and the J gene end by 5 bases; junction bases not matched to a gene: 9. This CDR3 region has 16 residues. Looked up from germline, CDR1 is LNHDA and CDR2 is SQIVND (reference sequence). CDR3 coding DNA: TGTGCCAGTAGTATAGGGGGCAGGGGGCGAGTCGAGACCCAGTACTTC. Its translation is CASSIGGRGRVETQYF.

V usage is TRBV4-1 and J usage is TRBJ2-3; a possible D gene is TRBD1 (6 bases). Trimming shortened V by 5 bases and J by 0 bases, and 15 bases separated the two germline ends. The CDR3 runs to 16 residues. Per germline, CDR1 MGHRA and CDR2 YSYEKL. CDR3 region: CASSEYGTTSTDTQYF. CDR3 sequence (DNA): TGCGCCAGCAGCGAGTACGGGACAACTAGCACAGATACGCAGTATTTT.

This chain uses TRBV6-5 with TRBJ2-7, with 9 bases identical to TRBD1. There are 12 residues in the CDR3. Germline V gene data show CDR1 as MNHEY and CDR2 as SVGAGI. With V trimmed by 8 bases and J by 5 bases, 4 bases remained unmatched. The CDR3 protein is CASGRTGDEQYF. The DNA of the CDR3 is TGTGCCAGCGGCCGGACAGGGGACGAGCAGTACTTC.

In DNA form, the CDR3 reads TGTGCCAGCAACGCACGGGGGGTCCACTACGAGCAGTACTTC. It yields the protein CASNARGVHYEQYF. The chain uses TRBV6-6 and TRBJ2-7; 7 bases line up with TRBD2. J was trimmed by 3 bases and V by 7 bases; bases with no gene match: 9. Germline CDR1 MNHNY, CDR2 SVGAGI (reference sequence). CDR3 length: 14 residues.

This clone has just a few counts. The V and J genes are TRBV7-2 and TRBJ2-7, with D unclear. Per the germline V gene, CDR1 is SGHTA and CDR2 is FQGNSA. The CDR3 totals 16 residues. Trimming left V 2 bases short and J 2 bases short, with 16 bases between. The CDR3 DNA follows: TGTGCCAGCAGCTTATCCCCAATGGTCGGCACCTACGAGCAGTACTTC. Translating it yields CASSLSPMVGTYEQYF.

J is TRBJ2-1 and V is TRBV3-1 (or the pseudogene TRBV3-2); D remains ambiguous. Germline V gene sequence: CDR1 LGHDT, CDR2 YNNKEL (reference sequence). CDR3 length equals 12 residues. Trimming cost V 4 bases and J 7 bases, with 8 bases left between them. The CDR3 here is CASSPPWNEQFF. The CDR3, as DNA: TGTGCCAGCAGCCCCCCGTGGAATGAGCAGTTCTTC.

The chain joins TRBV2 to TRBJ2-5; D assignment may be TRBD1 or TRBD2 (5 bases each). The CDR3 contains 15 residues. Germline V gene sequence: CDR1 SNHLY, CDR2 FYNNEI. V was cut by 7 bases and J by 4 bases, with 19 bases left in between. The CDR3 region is CASTEAAAGGETQYF. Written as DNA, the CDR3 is TGTGCCAGCACCGAAGCAGCGGCTGGGGGAGAGACCCAGTACTTC.

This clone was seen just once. The CDR3 spells CASSPQGSGNQPQHF. In DNA, the CDR3 is TGTGCCAGCAGTCCTCAGGGGTCGGGCAATCAGCCCCAGCATTTT. The chain recombines TRBV28 with TRBJ1-5; D possibly corresponds to TRBD1 (6 bases). This CDR3 region has 15 residues. V lost 5 bases and J lost 2, with 13 bases in between. CDR1 MDHEN and CDR2 SYDVKM come from the germline V gene. The whole variable domain, filled in from reference TRBV28 and TRBJ1-5, reads DVKVTQSSRYLVKRTGEKVFLECVQDMDHENMFWYRQDPGLGLRLIYFSYDVKMKEKGDIPEGYSVSREKKERFSLILESASTNQTSMYLCASSPQGSGNQPQHFGDGTRLSIL.

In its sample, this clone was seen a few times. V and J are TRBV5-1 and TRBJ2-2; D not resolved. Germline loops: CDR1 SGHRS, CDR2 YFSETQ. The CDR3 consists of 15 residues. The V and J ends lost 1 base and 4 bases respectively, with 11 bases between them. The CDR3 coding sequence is TGCGCCAGCAGCTTGATGTACCCGACCACCGGGGAGCTGTTTTTT. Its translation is CASSLMYPTTGELFF.

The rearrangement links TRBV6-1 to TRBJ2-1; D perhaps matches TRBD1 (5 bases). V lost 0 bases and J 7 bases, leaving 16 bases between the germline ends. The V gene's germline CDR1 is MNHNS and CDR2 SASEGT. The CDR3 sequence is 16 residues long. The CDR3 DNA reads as TGTGCCAGCAGTGAAGCGGGGCAGCCCCACTGGAATGAGCAGTTCTTC. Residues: CASSEAGQPHWNEQFF.

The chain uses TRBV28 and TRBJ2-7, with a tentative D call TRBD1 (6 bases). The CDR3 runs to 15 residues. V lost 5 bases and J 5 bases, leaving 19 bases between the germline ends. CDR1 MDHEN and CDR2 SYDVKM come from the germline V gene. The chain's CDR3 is CASSPAGASSDEQYF. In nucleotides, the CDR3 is TGTGCCAGCAGTCCGGCAGGGGCGAGTTCCGACGAGCAGTACTTC. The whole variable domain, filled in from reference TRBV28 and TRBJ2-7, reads DVKVTQSSRYLVKRTGEKVFLECVQDMDHENMFWYRQDPGLGLRLIYFSYDVKMKEKGDIPEGYSVSREKKERFSLILESASTNQTSMYLCASSPAGASSDEQYFGPGTRLTVT.

CDR3 in DNA: TGTGCCAGCAGCTTAACCGGGACAACCGGCTCCAATGAGCAGTTCTTC. It yields the protein CASSLTGTTGSNEQFF. The chain links TRBV7-3 to TRBJ2-1, with a possible D match to TRBD1 (6 bases). Germline CDR1 is SGHTA and CDR2 is FQGTGA. Deletions cut 0 bases from V and 6 bases from J, with 15 bases between. The CDR3 has 16 amino acids.

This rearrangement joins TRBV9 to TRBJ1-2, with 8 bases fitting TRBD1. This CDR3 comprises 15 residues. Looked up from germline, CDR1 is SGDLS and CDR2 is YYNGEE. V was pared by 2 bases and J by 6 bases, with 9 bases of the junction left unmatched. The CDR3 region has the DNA TGTGCCAGCAGCGTCCTACACACAGGGGGAGATGGCTACACCTTC. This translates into CASSVLHTGGDGYTF.

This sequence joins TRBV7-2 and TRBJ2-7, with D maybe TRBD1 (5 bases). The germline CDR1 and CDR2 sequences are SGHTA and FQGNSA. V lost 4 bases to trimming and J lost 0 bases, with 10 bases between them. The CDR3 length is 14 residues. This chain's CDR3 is CASSSRARSYEQYF. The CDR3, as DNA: TGTGCCAGCAGCTCCAGGGCCCGCTCCTACGAGCAGTACTTC.